What follows is one TCR beta chain and its context. The data derive from a study of CD8 T cells in Susac syndrome. RNA was extracted with the RNeasy kit, and a quantity of roughly 0.45 to 1 ug was reverse transcribed using random hexamers. TCRdb analysed the immunoSEQ multiplex PCR reads with MiXCR anew, one entry per CDR3 protein. The sample includes a few hundred thousand distinct CDR3 sequences, nearly 97% of them seen just once. While CD8+ and CD4+ T cells were isolated negatively, TEMRA cells were enriched by FACS. Germline-derived CDR1 and CDR2 are MDHEN and SYDVKM. V was clipped by 4 bases and J by 3 bases; unmatched bases: 3. The CDR3 extends over 13 amino acids.

Sequences were obtained from CD4+ T cells from PBMCs. The receptor comes from a human donor with multiple sclerosis. The chain combines TRBV28 with TRBJ2-7; TRBD2 agrees at 7 bases. As DNA, the CDR3 is TGTGCCAGCAGTTATTGGGGGGGCTACGAGCAGTACTTC. Translating gives CASSYWGGYEQYF.